The present T cell receptor beta chain was sequenced within a study of response to subunit inactivated influenza vaccine (dated 2018 in TCRdb). Describing the broader study: Deep quantitative profiling of the T cell receptor repertoire was used in the study to follow responses to a trivalent subunit inactivated influenza vaccine. The investigation overall reported the following: The authors proposed that each seasonal influenza vaccination may bring in only a limited number of new T cells.

Including cysteine and phenylalanine, the CDR3 has 13 amino acids. The CDR3 DNA has 39 bases and is translated from base 1. V and J are truncated by 6 bases and 9 bases respectively, leaving an intervening sequence of 12 bases. The germline V gene provides CDR1 MNHEY and CDR2 SVGEGT. The library was made by RT-PCR. The reads were generated on an Illumina HiSeq 2500. TCRdb took the public reads, trimmed them with fastp at Q25, ran MiXCR for clone calling and kept in-frame beta chains. Rows merge per CDR3 protein into single entries with the most common DNA and genes. This sample has 560,000 or so distinct CDR3 sequences in its table, and around 8% of those were observed once. Approximately 13% of the sample is held by the ten biggest clonotypes. Many counts were recorded for this clonotype. This receptor's antigen is unknown. Base qualities are missing; no much larger clone stands one base away.

The chain joins TRBV6-2 or TRBV6-3 to TRBJ1-6; the D segment could be TRBD1, given 6 matching bases. The source material was PBMCs from blood, sampled less than 30 months after vaccination. The sequence came from a man between 50 and 69 years old who received an inactivated influenza vaccine. Donor details come from another sample of the same person, matched by shared clones. The CDR3 reads CASSRDTSSPLHF. The nucleotide sequence reads as follows: TGTGCCAGCAGCAGGGACACTTCTTCACCCCTCCACTTT.